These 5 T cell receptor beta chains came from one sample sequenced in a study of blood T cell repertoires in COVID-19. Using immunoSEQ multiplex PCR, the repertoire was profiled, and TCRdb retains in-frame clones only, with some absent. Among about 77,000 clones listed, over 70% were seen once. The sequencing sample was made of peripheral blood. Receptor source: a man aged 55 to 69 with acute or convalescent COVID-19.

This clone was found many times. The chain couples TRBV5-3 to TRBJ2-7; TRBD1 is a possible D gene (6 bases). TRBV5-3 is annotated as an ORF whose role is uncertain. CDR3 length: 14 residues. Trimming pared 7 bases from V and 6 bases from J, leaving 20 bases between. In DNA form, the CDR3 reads TGTGCCAGAGCGTGGACCGGGACAACGGGCGAGCAGTACGTC. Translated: CARAWTGTTGEQYV.

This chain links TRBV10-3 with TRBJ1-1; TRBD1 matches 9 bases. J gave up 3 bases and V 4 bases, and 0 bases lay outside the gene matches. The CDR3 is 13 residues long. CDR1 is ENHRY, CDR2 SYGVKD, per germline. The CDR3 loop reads CAISGQGDTEAFF. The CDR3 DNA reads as TGTGCCATCAGTGGACAGGGGGACACTGAAGCTTTCTTT.

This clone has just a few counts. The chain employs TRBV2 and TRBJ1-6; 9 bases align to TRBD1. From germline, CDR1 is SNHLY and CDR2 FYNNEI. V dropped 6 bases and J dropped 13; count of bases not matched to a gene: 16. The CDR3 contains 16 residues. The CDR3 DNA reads TGTGCCAGCAGCCCTCGAAGCGGGACAGGGCTTAGGCCCCTCCACTTT. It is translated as CASSPRSGTGLRPLHF.

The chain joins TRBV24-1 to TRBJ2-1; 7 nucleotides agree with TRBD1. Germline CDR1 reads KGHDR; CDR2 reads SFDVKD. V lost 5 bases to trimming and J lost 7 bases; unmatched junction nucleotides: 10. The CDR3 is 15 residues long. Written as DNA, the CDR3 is TGTGCCACCAGTGGCCAACTAACAGGGGAAAATGAGCAGTTCTTC. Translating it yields CATSGQLTGENEQFF.

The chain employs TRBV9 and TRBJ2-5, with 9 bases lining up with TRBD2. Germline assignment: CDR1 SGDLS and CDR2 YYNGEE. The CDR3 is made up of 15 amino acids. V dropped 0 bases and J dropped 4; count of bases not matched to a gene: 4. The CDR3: CASSVGAGGLETQYF. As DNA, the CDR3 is TGTGCCAGCAGCGTAGGTGCGGGGGGGCTAGAGACCCAGTACTTC.